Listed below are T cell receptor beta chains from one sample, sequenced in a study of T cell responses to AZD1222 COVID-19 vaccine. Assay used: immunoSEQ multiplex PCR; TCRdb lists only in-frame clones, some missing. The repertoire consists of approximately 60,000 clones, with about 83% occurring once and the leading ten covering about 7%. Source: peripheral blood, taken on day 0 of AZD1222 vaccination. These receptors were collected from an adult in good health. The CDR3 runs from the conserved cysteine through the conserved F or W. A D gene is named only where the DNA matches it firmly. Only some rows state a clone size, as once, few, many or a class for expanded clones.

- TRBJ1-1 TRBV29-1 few TGCAGCGTTGAAAGGAGGGCAGGAGAAGCTTTCTTT CSVERRAGEAFF
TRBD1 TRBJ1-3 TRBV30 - TGTGCCTGGAGTGTACCGGGGACAGGGGGCTATGGAAACACCATATATTTT CAWSVPGTGGYGNTIYF
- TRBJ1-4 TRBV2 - TGTGCCAGCAAGTACATTGCAACTAATGAAAAACTGTTTTTT CASKYIATNEKLFF
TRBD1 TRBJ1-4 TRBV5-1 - TGCGCCAGCAGTAAGGGGGACAGGGAGGTTGAAAAACTGTTTTTT CASSKGDREVEKLFF
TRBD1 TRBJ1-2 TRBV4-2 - TGTGCCAGCAGCCAATGGGACAGGGCGGGCTACACCTTC CASSQWDRAGYTF
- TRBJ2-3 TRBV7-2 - TGTGCCAGCAGCTTAGAGCGGACGTTTAACACAGATACGCAGTATTTT CASSLERTFNTDTQYF
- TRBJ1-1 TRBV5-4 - TGTGCCAGCAGCCCACGGAGGGAGACTGAAGCTTTCTTT CASSPRRETEAFF
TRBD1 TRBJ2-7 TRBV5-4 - TGTGCCAGCAGCTTGGGGACAGGAAGACCCTACTTC CASSLGTGRPYF
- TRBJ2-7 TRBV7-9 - TGTGCCAGCAGCTTAGGGACAGCCGAGGGGCCCTACGAGCAGTACTTC CASSLGTAEGPYEQYF
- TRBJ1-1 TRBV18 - TGTGCCAGCTCACCTTCCGGCCTAGGGCACACTGAAGCTTTCTTT CASSPSGLGHTEAFF
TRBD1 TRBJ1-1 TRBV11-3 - TGTGCCAGCAGCTTAGCGGGACAGGCGGAAGCTTTCTTT CASSLAGQAEAFF
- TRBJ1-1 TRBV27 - TGTGCCAGCAGTCGAGGACCAGGGACAGCTTTCTTT CASSRGPGTAFF
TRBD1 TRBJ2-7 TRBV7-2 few TGTGCCAGCAGCTTGGGACCGGGACAGGGGTCCTACGAGCAGTACTTC CASSLGPGQGSYEQYF
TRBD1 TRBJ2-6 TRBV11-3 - TGTGCCAGCAGCCTAGGGACAGAGTACTCTGGGGCCAACGTCCTGACTTTC CASSLGTEYSGANVLTF
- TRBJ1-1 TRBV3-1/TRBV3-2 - TGTGCCAGCACTTCGGGACAGAACACTGAAGCTTTCTTT CASTSGQNTEAFF
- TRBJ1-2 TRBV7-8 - TGTGCCAGCAGCTTAAGGGACACCAAGCTAGGGGGCTACACCTTC CASSLRDTKLGGYTF
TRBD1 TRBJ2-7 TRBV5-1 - TGCGCCAGCAGCTTGTTAACAGGGGAGTCCTACGAGCAGTACTTC CASSLLTGESYEQYF
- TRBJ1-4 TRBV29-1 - TGCAGCGTTGGGGCAAGAAGCGCCTTCGAAAAACTGTTTTTT CSVGARSAFEKLFF
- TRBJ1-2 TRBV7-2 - TGTGCCAGCAGCTTAGTGAGCCAGTCAATCCTCTATACGGGCTACACCTTC CASSLVSQSILYTGYTF
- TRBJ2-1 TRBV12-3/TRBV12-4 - TGTGCCAGCAGTAAGATAAATGAGCAGTTCTTC CASSKINEQFF
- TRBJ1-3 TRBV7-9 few TGTGCCAGCAGCGTTTTGGGAGAAGCTGGAAACACCATATATTTT CASSVLGEAGNTIYF
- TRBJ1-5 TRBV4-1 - TGCGCCAGCAGCCAAGAAACACTTGCGCCCCAGCATTTT CASSQETLAPQHF
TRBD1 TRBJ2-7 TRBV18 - TGTGCCAGCTCACCACTTCTGGGGCAGGGGGACGCCTACGAGCAGTACTTC CASSPLLGQGDAYEQYF
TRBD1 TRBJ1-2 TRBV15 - TGTGCCACCAGCAGGGACAGGGGTTTAGGCGGCTACACCTTC CATSRDRGLGGYTF
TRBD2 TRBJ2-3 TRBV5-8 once TGTGCCAGCCCGAATTTGCGGGGGAGCACAGATACGCAGTATTTT CASPNLRGSTDTQYF
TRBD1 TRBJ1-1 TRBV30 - TGTGCCTGGAGCCGGGACAGGAACACTGAAGCTTTCTTT CAWSRDRNTEAFF
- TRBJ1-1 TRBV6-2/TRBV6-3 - TGTGCCAGCAGTTACACGGGGGGCACTGAAGCTTTCTTT CASSYTGGTEAFF
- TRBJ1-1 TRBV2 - TGTGCCAGCACTCCGTCTCCGATGGAATCCATGAACACTGAAGCTTTCTTT CASTPSPMESMNTEAFF
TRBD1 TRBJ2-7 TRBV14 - TGTGCCAGCAGCCAAATATTGACAGGGGGAATATACGAGCAGTACTTC CASSQILTGGIYEQYF
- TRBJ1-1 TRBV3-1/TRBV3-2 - TGTGCCAGCAGCCCACTCAGGGGTGGGGACACTGAAGCTTTCTTT CASSPLRGGDTEAFF
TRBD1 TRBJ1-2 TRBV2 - TGTGCCAGCAGTGAAGCTGGCAGGGGGCTTGGCTACACCTTC CASSEAGRGLGYTF
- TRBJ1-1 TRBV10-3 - TGTGCCATCAAGGGGAGCAGCGGGATAGGGACTGAAGCTTTCTTT CAIKGSSGIGTEAFF
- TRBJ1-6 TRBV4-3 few TGCGCCAGCAGCCAAGATAGAGTGTCCGGAAGCTCCTATAATTCACCCCTCCACTTT CASSQDRVSGSSYNSPLHF
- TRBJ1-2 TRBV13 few TGTGCCAGCAGCACTAGGGCAGCGTACCACTATGGCTACACCTTC CASSTRAAYHYGYTF
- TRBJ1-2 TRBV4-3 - TGCGCCAGCAGCCAAGATTTCGGTCTGACCTATGGCTACACCTTC CASSQDFGLTYGYTF
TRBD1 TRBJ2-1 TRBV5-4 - TGTGCCAGCAGCCCTAACAGGGGGCTGTCCTACAATGAGCAGTTCTTC CASSPNRGLSYNEQFF
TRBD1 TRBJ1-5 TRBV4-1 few TGCGCCAGCAGCCAGAGGACAGGCAGCAATCAGCCCCAGCATTTT CASSQRTGSNQPQHF
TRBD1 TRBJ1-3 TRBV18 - TGTGCCAGCTCACTTGACAGGGAACGCACTGGAAACACCATATATTTT CASSLDRERTGNTIYF
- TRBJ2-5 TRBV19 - TGTGCCAGTAGTATAGCCGGGGAAGAGACCCAGTACTTC CASSIAGEETQYF
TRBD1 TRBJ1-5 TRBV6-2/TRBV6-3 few TGTGCCAGCAGTACCCGACAGGGGGGAATTCCAGGCAATCAGCCCCAGCATTTT CASSTRQGGIPGNQPQHF
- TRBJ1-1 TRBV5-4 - TGTGCCAGCAGCTTGAGGAACACTGAAGCTTTCTTT CASSLRNTEAFF
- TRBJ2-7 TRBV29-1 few TGCAGCGTTGAAAAAGGGCTCAACGAGCAGTACTTC CSVEKGLNEQYF
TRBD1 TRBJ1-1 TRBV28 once TGTGCCAGCAGTTCACCCGGGACAGGGAAGAGATACGCTGAAGCTTTCTTT CASSSPGTGKRYAEAFF
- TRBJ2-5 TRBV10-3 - TGTGCCATCAGTGAGTCCCAAGGTCGAGAGACCCAGTACTTC CAISESQGRETQYF
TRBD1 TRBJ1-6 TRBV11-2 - TGTGCCAGCAGCGGACCCGGGACAGGGGCCCTCTACTATAATTCACCCCTCCACTTT CASSGPGTGALYYNSPLHF
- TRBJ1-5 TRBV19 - TGTGCCAGTAGTACTGGGATAGCGGGTCAGCCCCAGCATTTT CASSTGIAGQPQHF